Shown below are 19 T cell receptor beta chains from a single sample sequenced in a study of cytomegalovirus exposure and HLA in healthy donors. PCR employed 60 Vbeta and 13 Jbeta primers. The data were produced by immunoSEQ multiplex PCR, yet TCRdb's version contains in-frame clones alone and is incomplete. The data hold around 180,000 clones, with around four fifths observed a single time. Source material: PBMCs. The source is a girl under 18 in good health and CMV-seropositive.

This chain links TRBV10-2 with TRBJ2-3; D is possibly TRBD2 (6 bases). This CDR3 is built from 13 residues. The V gene lost 6 bases and the J gene lost 3 bases, with 10 bases spanning the gap. CDR1 and CDR2 from the germline V gene are WSHSY and SAAADI. CDR3 protein: CASSHLATDTQYF. The CDR3, as DNA: TGCGCCAGCAGCCATCTAGCGACAGATACGCAGTATTTT.

Only a few counts were recorded for this clone. The chain employs TRBV28 and TRBJ1-1, with 7 positions matching TRBD1. Trimming took 7 bases from V and 2 from J; bases not matched to a gene: 13. The CDR3 contains 16 residues. Per germline, CDR1 MDHEN and CDR2 SYDVKM. In DNA form, the CDR3 reads TGTGCCAGCACCGAACTGGGGGACAGTTTCAACACTGAAGCTTTCTTT. Translating it yields CASTELGDSFNTEAFF.

In the case of this clone: Other DNA sequences in the sample encode the same CDR3. The CDR3 loop reads CASSLGGAEAFF. For the CDR3, the DNA is TGTGCCAGCAGCCTAGGGGGCGCTGAAGCTTTCTTT. The chain joins TRBV7-9 to TRBJ1-1; 7 nucleotides match TRBD1. This CDR3 region has 12 residues. Germline CDR1 is SEHNR and CDR2 is FQNEAQ (reference sequence). J lost 6 bases, V lost 5 bases, and 3 bases had no gene match.

The CDR3 here is CASSEGQGARDYGYTF. CDR3 DNA: TGTGCCAGCAGTGAGGGACAGGGGGCGCGGGACTATGGCTACACCTTC. The genes are TRBV2 and TRBJ1-2; 12 bases agree with TRBD1. CDR1 is SNHLY and CDR2 is FYNNEI in the germline V gene. With 3 bases clipped from V and 3 bases from J, the junction kept 5 bases outside the gene matches. This CDR3 has 16 amino acids.

The chain has TRBV6-5 and TRBJ1-3, with D hard to call. Looked up from germline, CDR1 is MNHEY and CDR2 is SVGAGI. The CDR3 has 14 residues. The ends were cut back, 6 bases at V and 0 bases at J, with 9 bases in the middle. This CDR3 is CASRRLSSGNTIYF. CDR3 nucleotides: TGTGCCAGCAGACGACTAAGCTCTGGAAACACCATATATTTT.

The V gene is TRBV13, the J gene TRBJ1-5, with a tentative D call TRBD1 (5 bases). The V gene's germline CDR1 is PRHDT and CDR2 FYEKMQ (reference sequence). The CDR3 sequence is 17 residues long. Trimming left V 2 bases short and J 0 bases short, with 14 bases between. CDR3 nucleotide sequence: TGTGCCAGCAGCTTATCCCAGGCGGGGGATAGCAATCAGCCCCAGCATTTT. Encoded protein: CASSLSQAGDSNQPQHF.

The chain recombines TRBV30 with TRBJ1-3, with 8 bases fitting TRBD1. After removal of 5 bases from V and 3 bases from J, the junction contained 12 bases not matched to a gene. The CDR3 totals 16 residues. Germline CDR1 GTSNPN, CDR2 SVGIG (reference sequence). This CDR3 is CAWGSDRGKVGNTIYF. The CDR3 DNA reads as TGTGCCTGGGGCTCAGACAGGGGAAAAGTTGGAAACACCATATATTTT.

This clone turned up a few times. V usage is TRBV7-3 and J usage is TRBJ1-1; 8 bases are shared with TRBD1. In germline, CDR1 is SGHTA, CDR2 FQGTGA. The length of the CDR3 is 13 residues. V trimming: 3 bases; J trimming: 6 bases; junction bases outside the gene matches: 3. The CDR3 coding sequence is TGTGCCAGCAGCTTCTTACAGGGGGCTGAAGCTTTCTTT. Residues: CASSFLQGAEAFF.

This clone was observed a few times. The V gene is TRBV7-3, the J gene TRBJ2-1; TRBD2 is a possible D gene (6 bases). Germline V gene data show CDR1 as SGHTA and CDR2 as FQGTGA. This CDR3 is 15 amino acids long. V was shortened by 4 bases and J by 2 bases, with 12 bases between the two germline ends. CDR3 loop: CASSSWGGAYNEQFF. CDR3 coding DNA: TGTGCCAGCAGCTCCTGGGGCGGGGCCTACAATGAGCAGTTCTTC. The full variable domain, with the rest looked up from reference TRBV7-3 and TRBJ2-1, is GAGVSQTPSNKVTEKGKYVELRCDPISGHTALYWYRQSLGQGPEFLIYFQGTGAADDSGLPNDRFFAVRPEGSVSTLKIQRTERGDSAVYLCASSSWGGAYNEQFFGPGTRLTVL.

V and J are TRBV7-9 and TRBJ2-2; a possible D gene is TRBD1 (5 bases). Germline V CDR1 and CDR2: SEHNR, FQNEAQ (reference sequence). The CDR3 is 18 residues long. The V end lost 1 base, the J end lost 5 bases, and 20 bases lay between the germline ends. CDR3 nucleotides: TGTGCCAGCAGCTTAGGGGCAGGGATTATTACCGGGACCGGGGAGCTGTTTTTT. As protein: CASSLGAGIITGTGELFF.

V usage is TRBV27 and J usage is TRBJ2-2; TRBD1 aligns across 7 bases. The trim removed 2 bases at V and 3 bases at J, leaving 3 bases unmatched. The length of the CDR3 is 15 residues. CDR1 MNHEY and CDR2 SMNVEV come from the germline V gene (reference sequence). The CDR3 sequence is CASSLRGLDTGELFF. The CDR3 DNA reads as TGTGCCAGCAGTTTAAGGGGGCTTGACACCGGGGAGCTGTTTTTT.

In its sample, this clone was seen a few times. CDR3 sequence (DNA): TGTGCCAGTAGTATAGATCCACAGCCCAATCAGCCCCAGCATTTT. It is translated as CASSIDPQPNQPQHF. The V gene is TRBV19, the J gene TRBJ1-5, with D unresolved. V lost 0 bases, J lost 3 bases, and 9 bases lay in between. The CDR3 runs to 15 residues. Germline values: CDR1 LNHDA, CDR2 SQIVND (reference sequence).

The CDR3 here is CAWSVYSGPGGELFF. CDR3 bases: TGTGCCTGGAGTGTATACAGCGGGCCTGGGGGGGAGCTGTTTTTT. The V call is TRBV30, the J call TRBJ2-2; possible D gene TRBD2, 6 bases. The CDR3 loop spans 15 amino acids. Germline V gives CDR1 GTSNPN, CDR2 SVGIG (reference sequence). Trimming left V 0 bases short and J 8 bases short, with 16 bases between.

The chain has TRBV6-5 and TRBJ1-2; D may be TRBD1 (6 bases). CDR1 and CDR2 from the germline V gene are MNHEY and SVGAGI. V lost 2 bases to trimming and J lost 2 bases, with 6 bases between them. The CDR3 extends over 13 amino acids. CDR3 loop: CASSYQGNYGYTF. The CDR3 region has the DNA TGTGCCAGCAGTTACCAGGGGAACTATGGCTACACCTTC.

CDR3 coding DNA: TGTGCCAGCAACGATGAGCGGGGGACCCCCTACGAGCAGTACTTC. It encodes CASNDERGTPYEQYF. This chain uses TRBV2 with TRBJ2-5; TRBD2 agrees at 8 bases. The J call is in doubt because the DNA end fits TRBJ2-7 better. Germline V CDR1 and CDR2: SNHLY, FYNNEI. The CDR3 runs 15 residues.

As for this clone: An end of the junction differs from the germline gene, which may be a read error. The gene calls are TRBV7-7 and TRBJ1-3, with 7 bases identical to TRBD1. The CDR3 covers 15 residues. Germline V gives CDR1 SSHAT, CDR2 FNYEAQ (reference sequence). The CDR3 loop reads CASSPRTGSGNTIYF. The CDR3 DNA sequence: TGTGCTAGCAGCCCAAGGACAGGCTCTGGAAACACCATATATTTT.

Notes on this clone: One junction end disagrees with the germline gene, perhaps due to a read error. J is TRBJ2-1 and V is TRBV5-4, with D possibly being TRBD2 (6 bases). Germline loops: CDR1 SGHNT, CDR2 YYREEE (reference sequence). CDR3 length: 13 residues. Written as DNA, the CDR3 is TGTGCCAGCAGCTCGGGCCGGGACTCCCACTCCCTCTTC. It yields the protein CASSSGRDSHSLF. Filled out from reference TRBV5-4 and TRBJ2-1, the complete variable domain reads ETGVTQSPTHLIKTRGQQVTLRCSSQSGHNTVSWYQQALGQGPQFIFQYYREEENGRGNFPPRFSGLQFPNYSSELNVNALELDDSALYLCASSSGRDSHSLFGPGTRLTVL.

The V and J genes are TRBV5-1 and TRBJ2-6, with unresolved D. The germline V and J ends were trimmed by 4 bases and 0 bases, with 8 bases remaining between them. Germline lookup yields CDR1 SGHRS and CDR2 YFSETQ. This CDR3 is 15 amino acids long. The CDR3: CASSSTLSGANVLTF. In DNA form, the CDR3 reads TGCGCCAGCAGCAGCACCCTCTCTGGGGCCAACGTCCTGACTTTC.

This rearrangement joins TRBV15 to TRBJ2-3; the match to TRBD2 covers 13 bases. After removal of 0 bases from V and 5 bases from J, the junction contained 5 bases not matched to a gene. The CDR3 loop spans 17 amino acids. Germline values: CDR1 LNHNV, CDR2 YYDKDF (reference sequence). The CDR3 DNA reads as TGTGCCACCAGCAGAGATAAGACTAGCGGGGGGTTAGATACGCAGTATTTT. This encodes CATSRDKTSGGLDTQYF.